This entry describes one T cell receptor (beta chain). What it binds is not known. This record comes from a study of T cell responses to AZD1222 COVID-19 vaccine. Whole-study findings and limits: Repertoires were sampled only after the peak T cell response. Vaccine-related CD4 TCRs covered spike, predominating at 160-218 and 743-854. Reportedly, close to half of spike-specific TCRs are directed against unmutated variant regions. Most donors were white British, females outnumbered males, and clonal diversity was possibly underestimated.

This CDR3 region has 13 residues. Trimming took off 5 bases at V and 4 bases at J, with 11 bases between the two ends. This table comes from immunoSEQ multiplex PCR, and its TCRdb copy is limited to in-frame clones, with some not included. The sample gives 95,000 to 150,000 clones, over 75% of which show up once; approximately 5.9% is in the top ten. The receptor was isolated from an adult in good health. The genes are TRBV12-3 or TRBV12-4 and TRBJ1-2; D is undetermined. Here the sequenced sample was peripheral blood, taken on day 0 of AZD1222 vaccination. The CDR3 region is CASSPSGRYGYTF. DNA of the CDR3: TGTGCCAGCAGTCCCTCTGGGCGCTATGGCTACACCTTC.